This T cell receptor beta chain derives from a study of T-cell reconstitution after alpha-beta-depleted transplantation in children. The CDR3 has 18 residues. Germline V gene data show CDR1 as SGHRS and CDR2 as YFSETQ. V was cut by 2 bases and J by 0 bases, with 15 bases left in between. Construction of the TCRbeta library involved unique molecular identifiers. TCRdb reprocessed the PCR reads with MiXCR, giving one entry per CDR3 protein. The sample holds a few hundred thousand distinct CDR3 sequences, 11% seen once. This clonotype was counted ten times or more. This receptor was obtained from a male patient aged 2 to 9 who had a stem cell transplant for chronic granulomatous disease, so the T cells may come from the graft donor. Sequenced here: peripheral blood, sampled 180 days after TCRalphabeta/CD19-depleted stem cell transplant. V usage is TRBV5-1 and J usage is TRBJ2-6, with TRBD1 as a possible D gene (6 bases). The chain's CDR3 is CASSFETGFFSGANVLTF. The CDR3 nucleotides read TGCGCCAGCAGCTTCGAGACAGGTTTCTTCTCTGGGGCCAACGTCCTGACTTTC.